Following are 10 T cell receptor beta chains from one sample sequenced in a study of T cells in lung cancer brain metastases. The data were produced by immunoSEQ multiplex PCR, yet TCRdb's version contains in-frame clones alone and is incomplete. The sample carries several thousand clones, nearly 90% recorded once. Specimen: tumor tissue from the primary lung tumor. These receptors were taken from a woman between 45 and 60 years old with non-small cell lung cancer.

This clone was observed a single time. CDR3 nucleotide sequence: TGTGCCAGCAGCCCCGGACAGGGGGCCTACGAGCAGTACTTC. Translated, it gives CASSPGQGAYEQYF. V usage is TRBV7-3 and J usage is TRBJ2-7; TRBD1 matches at 10 bases. The CDR3 spans 14 residues. J lost 2 bases, V lost 5 bases, and 3 bases had no gene match. Germline V lookup: CDR1 SGHTA, CDR2 FQGTGA.

This chain links TRBV5-1 with TRBJ2-3; 8 nucleotides match TRBD2. Germline assignment: CDR1 SGHRS and CDR2 YFSETQ. V lost 4 bases and J lost 8; bases outside the gene matches: 9. The CDR3 is 14 residues long. In nucleotides, the CDR3 is TGCGCCAGCAGCCCGGGACTAGGGGGTGGTACGCAGTATTTT. This codes for CASSPGLGGGTQYF.

The J gene is TRBJ1-5, the V gene TRBV7-2; perhaps TRBD1 as D (5 bases). CDR1 and CDR2 from the germline V gene are SGHTA and FQGNSA. CDR3 length equals 14 residues. V was clipped by 8 bases and J by 0 bases, with 11 bases between them. CDR3 region: CASAGEYSNQPQHF. The DNA for the CDR3 is TGTGCCAGCGCGGGGGAATATAGCAATCAGCCCCAGCATTTT. Filled out from reference TRBV7-2 and TRBJ1-5, the complete variable domain reads GAGVSQSPSNKVTEKGKDVELRCDPISGHTALYWYRQSLGQGLEFLIYFQGNSAPDKSGLPSDRFSAERTGGSVSTLTIQRTQQEDSAVYLCASAGEYSNQPQHFGDGTRLSIL.

The V and J genes are TRBV29-1 and TRBJ2-2; TRBD1 aligns across 8 bases. V lost 5 bases to trimming and J lost 5 bases; unmatched junction nucleotides: 7. CDR3 length: 14 residues. CDR1 SQVTM and CDR2 ANQGSEA come from the germline V gene. This CDR3 reads CSVSWTGSTGELFF. For the CDR3, the DNA is TGCAGCGTTTCCTGGACAGGGAGTACCGGGGAGCTGTTTTTT.

The table lists this clone with a few counts. V and J are TRBV6-5 and TRBJ2-7; 12 bases match TRBD2. The CDR3 length is 14 residues. Germline V gives CDR1 MNHEY, CDR2 SVGAGI. V lost 2 bases and J lost 5; bases outside the gene matches: 1. CDR3 bases: TGTGCCAGCAGTTACCGGACTAGCGGGAACGAGCAGTACTTC. This translates into CASSYRTSGNEQYF.

This chain uses TRBV30 with TRBJ1-1, with TRBD1 as a possible D gene (6 bases). This CDR3 has 13 residues. Germline V lookup: CDR1 GTSNPN, CDR2 SVGIG (reference sequence). V shed 5 bases and J shed 2 bases, with 12 bases lying between them. As DNA, the CDR3 is TGTGCCTGGGGAGGGGGAAGAAACACTGAAGCTTTCTTT. Translation gives CAWGGGRNTEAFF. The full variable domain, in which reference TRBV30 and TRBJ1-1 provide the parts outside the CDR3, is SQTIHQWPATLVQPVGSPLSLECTVEGTSNPNLYWYRQAAGRGLQLLFYSVGIGQISSEVPQNLSASRPQDRQFILSSKKLLLSDSGFYLCAWGGGRNTEAFFGQGTRLTVV.

This rearrangement joins TRBV5-1 to TRBJ1-2; D is uncertain. The CDR3 has 14 residues. Germline loops: CDR1 SGHRS, CDR2 YFSETQ. Trimming took off 10 bases at V and 6 bases at J, with 22 bases between the two ends. The CDR3 nucleotides are TGCGCCGGCCAAAGAGAGGCGGGGTTTGATGGCTACACCTTC. Amino acids: CAGQREAGFDGYTF.

The J gene is TRBJ2-2, the V gene TRBV28; 7 bases fit TRBD1. V shed 10 bases, J shed 6 bases, and the junction held 14 bases outside the gene matches. Germline loops: CDR1 MDHEN, CDR2 SYDVKM. This CDR3 region has 15 residues. In nucleotides, the CDR3 is TGTGCCACCAGGGCCACAGGGGAGACGGCCGGGGAGCTGTTTTTT. Amino acids: CATRATGETAGELFF.

This clone appeared once. This sequence joins TRBV30 and TRBJ2-1; no definite D call. Between the trimmed V and J ends, which lost 5 bases and 10 bases, there was a span of 15 bases. This CDR3 contains 12 residues. CDR1 is GTSNPN, CDR2 SVGIG, per germline (reference sequence). The CDR3: CAWELHRVEQFF. The CDR3 DNA sequence: TGTGCCTGGGAACTTCACCGGGTAGAGCAGTTCTTC.

This clone was counted a single time. V and J are TRBV4-2 and TRBJ1-2, with no clear D. The CDR3 length is 15 residues. CDR1 LGHNA and CDR2 YNFKEQ come from the germline V gene. V was pared by 0 bases and J by 5 bases, with 13 bases between. This CDR3 is CASSQDYEGRYGYTF. The CDR3 nucleotides read TGTGCCAGCAGCCAAGATTATGAGGGCAGATATGGCTACACCTTC.